These 9 T cell receptor beta chains originate from one sample sequenced in a study of Ad26.COV2.S vaccination and SARS-CoV-2 variants. Sequencing was performed with immunoSEQ multiplex PCR; in TCRdb, only in-frame clones are kept and a portion is missing. The profile covers about 350,000 clones, with about 86% appearing a single time and roughly 10% taken by the ten largest. Stated treatment: over 15 received Ad26.COV2.S at low or high dose, single or two shots; several received placebo; per-sample allocation not given. Sampling was done on day 63 after the first vaccine or placebo injection. This specimen was peripheral blood, taken in a trial of Ad26.COV2.S vaccine versus placebo. The receptor set was obtained from a person between 18 and 65 years old who received the Ad26.COV2.S COVID-19 vaccine or a placebo.

This clone showed up just a few times. The V call is TRBV24-1, the J call TRBJ2-3, with D hard to call. The germline V gene has CDR1 KGHDR and CDR2 SFDVKD. V lost 4 bases, J lost 0 bases, and 13 bases lay in between. The CDR3 runs to 16 residues. CDR3 region: CATSDRRLGSTDTQYF. The DNA for the CDR3 is TGTGCCACCAGTGACCGACGACTGGGGAGCACAGATACGCAGTATTTT.

The gene calls are TRBV4-1 and TRBJ2-5, with 11 bases aligning to TRBD2. Germline values: CDR1 MGHRA, CDR2 YSYEKL. The junction had 2 bases not matched to a gene; V was cut back by 3 bases and J by 5 bases. The length of the CDR3 is 14 residues. The CDR3, as DNA: TGCGCCAGCAGCCACCGACTAGCGGGGGAGACCCAGTACTTC. It specifies CASSHRLAGETQYF.

This chain connects TRBV6-1 to TRBJ1-2, with D tentatively TRBD1 (5 bases). This CDR3 comprises 13 residues. V gave up 2 bases and J gave up 7 bases, with 11 bases separating them. Germline CDR1 and CDR2: MNHNS and SASEGT. This CDR3 is CASSESRGPGYTF. DNA of the CDR3: TGTGCCAGCAGTGAAAGTAGGGGCCCTGGCTACACCTTC.

The gene calls are TRBV9 and TRBJ2-7; TRBD2 matches 8 bases. Germline trimming cut 0 bases from V and 2 bases from J; bases unmatched to any gene: 7. CDR1 and CDR2 from the germline V gene are SGDLS and YYNGEE. The CDR3 totals 16 residues. CDR3 DNA sequence: TGTGCCAGCAGCGTAGACGTCGGCGGGGGGACCTACGAGCAGTACTTC. It yields the protein CASSVDVGGGTYEQYF.

The chain recombines TRBV5-1 with TRBJ1-6; D not certain. Trimming shortened V by 4 bases and J by 8 bases, and 10 bases separated the two germline ends. The CDR3 sequence is 13 residues long. Germline V gene sequence: CDR1 SGHRS, CDR2 YFSETQ. In nucleotides, the CDR3 is TGCGCCAGCAGCCAGAGATGGGATTCACCCCTCCACTTT. Encoded protein: CASSQRWDSPLHF.

V and J are TRBV28 and TRBJ1-4; TRBD1 matches 8 bases. V was clipped by 2 bases and J by 5 bases; unmatched bases: 4. Per the germline V gene, CDR1 is MDHEN and CDR2 is SYDVKM. This CDR3 comprises 15 residues. The DNA of the CDR3 is TGTGCCAGCAGTTTACCGGGACAGGCGAATGAAAAACTGTTTTTT. It translates to CASSLPGQANEKLFF.

With regard to this clone: At one boundary the junction diverges from the germline segment, which might be a read error. The J gene is TRBJ1-6, the V gene TRBV15, with D perhaps TRBD1 (6 bases). The CDR3 consists of 16 residues. Per the germline V gene, CDR1 is LNHNV and CDR2 is YYDKDF (reference sequence). The CDR3 DNA sequence: TGTGCCACCAGTAGAGGAAGGGGGGCGGATAATTCACCCCTCCACTTT. It translates to CATSRGRGADNSPLHF.

This clone has only a few counts. The gene calls are TRBV27 and TRBJ1-6, with D possibly being TRBD1 (5 bases). Germline V gives CDR1 MNHEY, CDR2 SMNVEV (reference sequence). V was clipped by 6 bases and J by 3 bases, with 18 bases between them. There are 17 residues in the CDR3. The CDR3 coding sequence is TGTGCCAGCAGGAGGGCAGGGCGCGGCGGCTATAATTCACCCCTCCACTTT. Its protein product is CASRRAGRGGYNSPLHF.

This chain links TRBV28 with TRBJ2-7; D ambiguous. Germline lookup yields CDR1 MDHEN and CDR2 SYDVKM. The CDR3 length is 13 residues. With 2 bases removed from V and 2 bases from J, the gap between germline ends came to 7 bases. The CDR3 here is CASSLQQTYEQYF. Here the CDR3 DNA reads TGTGCCAGCAGTTTACAACAGACCTACGAGCAGTACTTC.